This T cell receptor (beta chain) was identified in a study of CD8 T cells in ankylosing spondylitis. This clonotype was seen a few times. The antigen remains undetermined. In making TCR beta libraries, quantitative 5'-RACE with molecular barcodes was used. TCRdb processed the 5' RACE reads anew with MiXCR; each CDR3 protein has one entry. The table lists about 800,000 distinct CDR3 sequences, about 11% of them singletons. Germline lookup yields CDR1 SGHAT and CDR2 FQNNGV. J lost 1 base, V lost 3 bases, and 13 bases had no gene match. This CDR3 spans 19 amino acids. Study observations and caveats: Disease-linked clones had a CD8+ phenotype and relatively low frequency in peripheral blood. Characteristic, it appeared, of ankylosing spondylitis blood was a TCR beta motif of fewer than 10 highly homologous variants. Clones linked to disease were reported to show significant enrichment in matched ankylosing spondylitis synovial fluid.

Sequencing was done on a sample of blood, either unsorted or a sorted T cell fraction (not recorded which). The chain has TRBV11-2 and TRBJ2-1, with 9 bases lining up with TRBD1. This receptor was identified in a male donor with ankylosing spondylitis. CDR3 DNA sequence: TGTGCCAGCAGCTTCGTGGCGTCTCCGGGACAGGGATCCTACAATGAGCAGTTCTTC. Translating it yields CASSFVASPGQGSYNEQFF.